Following are 24 T cell receptor beta chains from one sample sequenced in a study of blood T cell repertoires in COVID-19. Produced via immunoSEQ multiplex PCR; TCRdb's table is partial and in-frame only. The repertoire holds about 98,000 clones, roughly 87% seen once, with roughly 5.2% in the top ten. What was sequenced was peripheral blood. The origin of the receptors is a woman between 50 and 59 years old with COVID-19, enrolled during active disease.

The chain uses TRBV2 and TRBJ2-7; 15 bases match TRBD2. The ends lost 3 bases at V and 11 bases at J; junction bases unmatched: 8. The CDR3 runs 15 residues. Germline V lookup: CDR1 SNHLY, CDR2 FYNNEI. The CDR3 protein is CASSDRGLAGGQEYF. CDR3 coding DNA: TGTGCCAGCAGTGACCGAGGACTAGCGGGGGGGCAGGAGTACTTC. The variable domain in full, completed from reference TRBV2 and TRBJ2-7, reads EPEVTQTPSHQVTQMGQEVILRCVPISNHLYFYWYRQILGQKVEFLVSFYNNEISEKSEIFDDQFSVERPDGSNFTLKIRSTKLEDSAMYFCASSDRGLAGGQEYFGPGTRLTVT.

The chain has TRBV19 and TRBJ1-6; no clear D. This CDR3 comprises 13 residues. Germline assignment: CDR1 LNHDA and CDR2 SQIVND (reference sequence). The V and J ends lost 7 bases and 6 bases respectively, with 10 bases between them. The CDR3 sequence is CASTGSLNSPLHF. For the CDR3, the DNA is TGTGCCAGTACAGGATCACTTAATTCACCCCTCCACTTT.

The V and J genes are TRBV2 and TRBJ1-1, with 7 bases identical to TRBD1. This CDR3 region has 12 residues. V was pared by 9 bases and J by 4 bases, with 5 bases of the junction left unmatched. Germline-derived CDR1 and CDR2 are SNHLY and FYNNEI. For the CDR3, the DNA is TGTGCCAGAAGACAGGGCAGCACTGAAGCTTTCTTT. Its protein is CARRQGSTEAFF.

The chain links TRBV4-1 to TRBJ2-3; the match to TRBD2 covers 15 bases. CDR1 and CDR2 from the germline V gene are MGHRA and YSYEKL. V shed 2 bases and J 4 bases; nucleotides not matched to a gene: 13. The length of the CDR3 is 20 residues. The CDR3 nucleotides read TGCGCCAGCAGCCAATTGGGACTAGCGGGGGGCCCTAGAGCTCCAGATACGCAGTATTTT. This encodes CASSQLGLAGGPRAPDTQYF.

The chain recombines TRBV27 with TRBJ1-1; unclear D gene. V was shortened by 5 bases and J by 0 bases, with 13 bases between the two germline ends. The CDR3 spans 15 residues. CDR1 is MNHEY and CDR2 is SMNVEV in the germline V gene (reference sequence). CDR3 nucleotides: TGTGCCAGCAGTGTGACGACAAGCATGAACACTGAAGCTTTCTTT. This sequence encodes CASSVTTSMNTEAFF.

Comment on this clone: This sample also contains other DNA sequences that code for the same CDR3. This rearrangement joins TRBV7-2 to TRBJ2-7; D is uncertain. The CDR3 runs 12 residues. Trimming stripped 3 bases from V and 0 bases from J, with 3 bases between. Germline V lookup: CDR1 SGHTA, CDR2 FQGNSA. The CDR3 DNA follows: TGTGCCAGCAGCTTCAGCTCCTACGAGCAGTACTTC. Translated, it gives CASSFSSYEQYF.

The V call is TRBV27, the J call TRBJ1-1; 10 nucleotides align to TRBD1. Germline CDR1 MNHEY, CDR2 SMNVEV (reference sequence). Trimming removed 0 bases from V and 4 bases from J; junction bases left unmatched: 2. This CDR3 contains 15 residues. The CDR3 protein is CASSLSTGGFTEAFF. The CDR3 DNA follows: TGTGCCAGCAGTTTATCGACAGGGGGCTTCACTGAAGCTTTCTTT.

The chain uses TRBV29-1 and TRBJ2-7; TRBD1 matches 7 bases. Germline trimming cut 0 bases from V and 0 bases from J; bases unmatched to any gene: 8. Per the germline V gene, CDR1 is SQVTM and CDR2 is ANQGSEA. CDR3 size: 16 residues. The CDR3 DNA follows: TGCAGCGTTGAAGAAGGGGATACAGGGGTCTCCTACGAGCAGTACTTC. Translating it yields CSVEEGDTGVSYEQYF.

The chain carries TRBV7-6 and TRBJ2-5; 9 bases are shared with TRBD1. Germline CDR1 reads SGHVS; CDR2 reads FNYEAQ. The trim removed 4 bases at V and 0 bases at J, leaving 3 bases unmatched. This CDR3 has 15 residues. The CDR3 DNA sequence: TGTGCCAGCAGCTCCGGACAGGGGTACCAAGAGACCCAGTACTTC. This gives the protein CASSSGQGYQETQYF.

The rearrangement links TRBV5-6 to TRBJ1-2, with a possible D match to TRBD1 (6 bases). Deletions cut 0 bases from V and 4 bases from J, with 16 bases between. CDR3 length equals 16 residues. Germline V CDR1 and CDR2: SGHDT, YYEEEE. CDR3 amino acids: CASSLEGTPRLYGYTF. CDR3 in DNA: TGTGCCAGCAGCTTGGAAGGGACACCACGACTCTATGGCTACACCTTC.

This clone was detected only a few times. The chain carries TRBV2 and TRBJ1-2; 10 positions agree with TRBD1. Germline V gives CDR1 SNHLY, CDR2 FYNNEI. After removal of 6 bases from V and 5 bases from J, the junction contained 6 bases not matched to a gene. The CDR3 is made up of 14 amino acids. This CDR3 is CASRLTGGVYGYTF. CDR3 DNA sequence: TGTGCCAGCAGACTGACAGGGGGCGTTTATGGCTACACCTTC.

Only one count was recorded for this clone. The rearrangement joins TRBV28 to TRBJ1-2, with 7 bases lining up with TRBD1. The J segment lost 8 bases and the V segment lost 4 bases, leaving 7 bases of the junction unmatched. CDR3 size: 13 residues. CDR1 is MDHEN, CDR2 SYDVKM, per germline. The CDR3 DNA reads as TGTGCCAGCAGTTCCGGACAGGCCCTGGGCTACACCTTC. This codes for CASSSGQALGYTF.

The chain recombines TRBV10-3 with TRBJ1-4, with D tentatively TRBD1 (5 bases). V shed 10 bases and J shed 5 bases, with 14 bases lying between them. The CDR3 covers 13 residues. Germline CDR1 and CDR2: ENHRY and SYGVKD. The CDR3, as DNA: TGTGCCACCCTTAGGGGCCTGAATGAAAAACTGTTTTTT. This translates into CATLRGLNEKLFF.

Concerning this clone: Distinct nucleotide sequences in the sample also encode this CDR3. The chain uses TRBV6-1 and TRBJ1-6, with D possibly being TRBD1 (5 bases). Trimming took off 4 bases at V and 0 bases at J, with 13 bases between the two ends. CDR3 length: 17 amino acids. Germline CDR1 is MNHNS and CDR2 is SASEGT. The CDR3 region is CASSGDSLSSYNSPLHF. In DNA form, the CDR3 reads TGTGCCAGCAGTGGCGACAGCCTAAGCTCCTATAATTCACCCCTCCACTTT.

V and J are TRBV7-9 and TRBJ2-2, with D perhaps TRBD1 (6 bases). The germline V gene encodes CDR1 SEHNR and CDR2 FQNEAQ (reference sequence). The ends were cut back, 5 bases at V and 8 bases at J, with 15 bases in the middle. The CDR3 covers 14 residues. Here the CDR3 reads CASSPPQGRGELFF. CDR3 DNA: TGTGCCAGCAGCCCCCCCCAGGGGCGGGGGGAGCTGTTTTTT.

V usage is TRBV3-1 (or the pseudogene TRBV3-2) and J usage is TRBJ2-7, with a tentative D call TRBD2 (5 bases). This CDR3 contains 11 residues. V was shortened by 2 bases and J by 7 bases, with 6 bases between the two germline ends. Germline lookup yields CDR1 LGHDT and CDR2 YNNKEL (reference sequence). DNA of the CDR3: TGTGCCAGCAGCCAATGGAGGGAGCAGTACTTC. As protein: CASSQWREQYF.

J is TRBJ2-3 and V is TRBV3-1 (or the pseudogene TRBV3-2); TRBD2 aligns across 16 bases. The CDR3 is made up of 18 amino acids. With V trimmed by 8 bases and J by 0 bases, 8 bases remained unmatched. The germline gives CDR1 LGHDT, CDR2 YNNKEL (reference sequence). CDR3 loop: CASSGTSGGAYSTDTQYF. The CDR3 bases are TGTGCCAGCTCCGGGACTAGCGGGGGGGCTTATAGCACAGATACGCAGTATTTT.

The gene calls are TRBV4-3 and TRBJ2-7, with a possible D match to TRBD2 (7 bases). There are 15 residues in the CDR3. CDR1 LGHNA and CDR2 YSLEER come from the germline V gene. V was trimmed by 0 bases and J by 3 bases, leaving 12 bases between them. For the CDR3, the DNA is TGCGCCAGCAGCCAAGAGGTCGGGGGGCACTACGAGCAGTACTTC. Protein: CASSQEVGGHYEQYF.

This sequence joins TRBV28 and TRBJ1-5; TRBD1 aligns across 8 bases. This CDR3 contains 15 residues. The junction had 8 bases not matched to a gene; V was cut back by 6 bases and J by 4 bases. In germline, CDR1 is MDHEN, CDR2 SYDVKM. The CDR3 loop is CASRSPGTGNQPQHF. CDR3 DNA sequence: TGTGCCAGCAGGTCTCCCGGGACAGGTAATCAGCCCCAGCATTTT.

V and J are TRBV6-5 and TRBJ2-7, with a tentative D call TRBD1 (6 bases). Trimming removed 6 bases from V and 2 bases from J, with 11 bases in between. Germline V lookup: CDR1 MNHEY, CDR2 SVGAGI. The CDR3 is 13 residues long. For the CDR3, the DNA is TGTGCCAGCAGCGGGACACAAGCCTACGAGCAGTACTTC. Protein: CASSGTQAYEQYF.

The gene calls are TRBV7-8 and TRBJ2-1, with 9 bases aligning to TRBD1. CDR1 is SGHVS and CDR2 is FQNEAQ in the germline V gene. Losses at the gene ends were 5 bases for V and 9 bases for J; bases not matched to a gene: 5. The CDR3 is 13 residues long. The chain's CDR3 is CASSRTGEGEQFF. The CDR3 DNA reads TGTGCCAGCAGCCGGACAGGGGAGGGTGAGCAGTTCTTC. The full variable domain, with the rest looked up from reference TRBV7-8 and TRBJ2-1, is GAGVSQSPRYKVAKRGQDVALRCDPISGHVSLFWYQQALGQGPEFLTYFQNEAQLDKSGLPSDRFFAERPEGSVSTLKIQRTQQEDSAVYLCASSRTGEGEQFFGPGTRLTVL.

The rearrangement links TRBV19 to TRBJ2-7; 7 nucleotides align to TRBD1. The trim removed 4 bases at V and 2 bases at J, leaving 8 bases unmatched. This CDR3 is built from 15 residues. Germline CDR1 reads LNHDA; CDR2 reads SQIVND (reference sequence). The CDR3 is CASSTRTGETYEQYF. In nucleotides, the CDR3 is TGTGCCAGTAGTACCCGGACAGGCGAAACCTACGAGCAGTACTTC.

The V call is TRBV7-2, the J call TRBJ2-3, with 11 nucleotides matching TRBD2. Trimming removed 4 bases from V and 5 bases from J; junction bases left unmatched: 8. The germline V gene has CDR1 SGHTA and CDR2 FQGNSA. This CDR3 has 16 amino acids. In DNA, the CDR3 is TGTGCCAGCAGCTACGACCTAGCGGGGGGTAAAGATACGCAGTATTTT. It is translated as CASSYDLAGGKDTQYF.

This clone was seen only a few times. The rearrangement uses TRBV19 and TRBJ2-1; no clear D gene. This CDR3 is 16 amino acids long. CDR1 is LNHDA, CDR2 SQIVND, per germline (reference sequence). V lost 3 bases and J 6 bases, leaving 18 bases between the germline ends. The CDR3 reads CASSILGSLFGNEQFF. The CDR3 DNA reads TGTGCCAGTAGTATTTTGGGCAGTCTCTTTGGCAATGAGCAGTTCTTC.